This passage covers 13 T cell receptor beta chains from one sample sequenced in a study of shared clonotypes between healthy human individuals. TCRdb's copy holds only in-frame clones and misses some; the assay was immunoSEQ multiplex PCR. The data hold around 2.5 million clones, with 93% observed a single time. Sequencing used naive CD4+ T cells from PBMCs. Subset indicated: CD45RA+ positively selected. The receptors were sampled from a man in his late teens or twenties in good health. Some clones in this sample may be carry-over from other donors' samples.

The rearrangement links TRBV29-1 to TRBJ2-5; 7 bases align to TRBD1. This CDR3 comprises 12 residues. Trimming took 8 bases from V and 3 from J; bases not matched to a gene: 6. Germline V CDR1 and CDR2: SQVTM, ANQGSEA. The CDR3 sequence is CSLIGTEETQYF. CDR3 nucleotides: TGCAGCCTAATAGGGACAGAAGAGACCCAGTACTTC. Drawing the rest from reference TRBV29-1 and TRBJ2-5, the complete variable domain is SAVISQKPSRDICQRGTSLTIQCQVDSQVTMMFWYRQQPGQSLTLIATANQGSEATYESGFVIDKFPISRPNLTFSTLTVSNMSPEDSSIYLCSLIGTEETQYFGPGTRLLVL.

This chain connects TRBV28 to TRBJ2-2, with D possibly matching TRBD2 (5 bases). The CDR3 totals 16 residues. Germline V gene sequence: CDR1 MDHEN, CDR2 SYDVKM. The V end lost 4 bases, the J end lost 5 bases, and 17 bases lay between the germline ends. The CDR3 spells CASSSLFLIATGELFF. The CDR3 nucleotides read TGTGCCAGCAGTTCCTTATTTCTTATAGCGACCGGGGAGCTGTTTTTT.

CDR3 nucleotides: TGTGCCAGCAGCAAAGATGCTAGCGGGAAACAAGGGACCCAGTACTTC. Its translation: CASSKDASGKQGTQYF. This rearrangement joins TRBV21-1 to TRBJ2-5; TRBD2 is the table's D call and was not checked against the DNA. TRBV21-1 has pseudogene status. The length of the CDR3 is 16 residues.

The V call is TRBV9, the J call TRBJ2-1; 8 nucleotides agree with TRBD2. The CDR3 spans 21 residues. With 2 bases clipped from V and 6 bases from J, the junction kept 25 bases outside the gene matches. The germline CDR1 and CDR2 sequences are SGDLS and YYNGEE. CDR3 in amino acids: CASSVSNYAGAKSGSPNEQFF. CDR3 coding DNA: TGTGCCAGCAGCGTCTCAAACTACGCGGGGGCGAAAAGCGGGAGTCCCAATGAGCAGTTCTTC. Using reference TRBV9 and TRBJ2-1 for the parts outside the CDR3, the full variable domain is DSGVTQTPKHLITATGQRVTLRCSPRSGDLSVYWYQQSLDQGLQFLIQYYNGEERAKGNILERFSAQQFPDLHSELNLSSLELGDSALYFCASSVSNYAGAKSGSPNEQFFGPGTRLTVL.

The CDR3 DNA reads TGTGCCAGCAGTGACGGAAGACTAGCGGGGTACAATGAGCAGTTCTTC. Translation gives CASSDGRLAGYNEQFF. This sequence joins TRBV6-4 and TRBJ2-1; TRBD2 matches at 11 bases. The CDR3 is 16 residues long. V was clipped by 2 bases and J by 4 bases; unmatched bases: 4. The germline CDR1 and CDR2 sequences are MRHNA and SNTAGT.

The CDR3 DNA reads TGTGCCAGCAGTGAAGAGGGACTTGAGTCCTACGAGCAGTACTTC. This encodes CASSEEGLESYEQYF. The V and J genes are TRBV6-1 and TRBJ2-7; D possibly corresponds to TRBD2 (6 bases). V lost 1 base and J lost 1, with 11 bases in between. This CDR3 is built from 15 residues. From germline, CDR1 is MNHNS and CDR2 SASEGT.

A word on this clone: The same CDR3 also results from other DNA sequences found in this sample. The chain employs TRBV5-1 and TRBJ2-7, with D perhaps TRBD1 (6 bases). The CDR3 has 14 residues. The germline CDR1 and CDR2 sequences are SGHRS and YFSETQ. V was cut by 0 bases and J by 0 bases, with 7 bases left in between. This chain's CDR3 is CASSLGQVSYEQYF. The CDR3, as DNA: TGCGCCAGCAGCTTGGGACAGGTCTCCTACGAGCAGTACTTC.

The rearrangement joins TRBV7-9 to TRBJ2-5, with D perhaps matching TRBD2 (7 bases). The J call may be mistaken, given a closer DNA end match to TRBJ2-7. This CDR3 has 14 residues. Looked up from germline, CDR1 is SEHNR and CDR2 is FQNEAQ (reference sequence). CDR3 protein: CASSLEGGAGEQYF. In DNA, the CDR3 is TGTGCCAGCAGCTTGGAAGGGGGGGCTGGCGAGCAGTACTTC.

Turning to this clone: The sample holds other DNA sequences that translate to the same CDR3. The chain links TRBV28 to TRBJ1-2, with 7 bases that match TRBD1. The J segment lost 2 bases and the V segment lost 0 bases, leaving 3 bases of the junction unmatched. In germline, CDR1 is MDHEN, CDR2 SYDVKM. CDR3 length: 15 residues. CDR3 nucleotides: TGTGCCAGCAGTTTATGGGACAGGAACAACTATGGCTACACCTTC. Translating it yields CASSLWDRNNYGYTF.

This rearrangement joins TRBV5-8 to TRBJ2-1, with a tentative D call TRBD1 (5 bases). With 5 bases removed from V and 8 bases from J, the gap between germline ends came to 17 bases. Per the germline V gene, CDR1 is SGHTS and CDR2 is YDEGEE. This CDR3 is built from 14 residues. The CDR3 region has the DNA TGTGCCAGCAGTCACAGGTTTTCCGTGGATGAGCAGTTCTTC. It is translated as CASSHRFSVDEQFF. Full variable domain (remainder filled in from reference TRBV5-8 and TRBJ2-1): EAGVTQSPTHLIKTRGQQATLRCSPISGHTSVYWYQQALGLGLQFLLWYDEGEERNRGNFPPRFSGRQFPNYSSELNVNALELEDSALYLCASSHRFSVDEQFFGPGTRLTVL.

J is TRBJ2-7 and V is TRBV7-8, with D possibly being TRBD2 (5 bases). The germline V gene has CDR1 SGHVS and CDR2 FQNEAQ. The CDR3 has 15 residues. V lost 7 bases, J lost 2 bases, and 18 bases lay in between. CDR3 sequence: CASTKKRERTYEQYF. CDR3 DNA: TGTGCCAGCACCAAGAAGAGGGAAAGGACCTACGAGCAGTACTTC. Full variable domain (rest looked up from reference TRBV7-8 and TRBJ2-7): GAGVSQSPRYKVAKRGQDVALRCDPISGHVSLFWYQQALGQGPEFLTYFQNEAQLDKSGLPSDRFFAERPEGSVSTLKIQRTQQEDSAVYLCASTKKRERTYEQYFGPGTRLTVT.

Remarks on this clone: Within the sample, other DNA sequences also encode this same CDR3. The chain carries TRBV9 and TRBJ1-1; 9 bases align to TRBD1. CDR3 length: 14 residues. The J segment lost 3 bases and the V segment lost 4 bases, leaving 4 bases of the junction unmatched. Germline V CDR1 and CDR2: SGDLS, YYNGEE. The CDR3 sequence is CASSPDRGDTEAFF. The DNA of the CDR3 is TGTGCCAGCAGCCCTGACAGGGGGGACACTGAAGCTTTCTTT.

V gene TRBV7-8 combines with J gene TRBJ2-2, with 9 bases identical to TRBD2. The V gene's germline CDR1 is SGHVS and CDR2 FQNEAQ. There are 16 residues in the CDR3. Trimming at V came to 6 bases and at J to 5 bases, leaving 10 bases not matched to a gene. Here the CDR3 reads CASSTVSGSRTGELFF. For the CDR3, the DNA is TGTGCCAGCAGTACGGTTAGCGGGAGTCGAACCGGGGAGCTGTTTTTT.